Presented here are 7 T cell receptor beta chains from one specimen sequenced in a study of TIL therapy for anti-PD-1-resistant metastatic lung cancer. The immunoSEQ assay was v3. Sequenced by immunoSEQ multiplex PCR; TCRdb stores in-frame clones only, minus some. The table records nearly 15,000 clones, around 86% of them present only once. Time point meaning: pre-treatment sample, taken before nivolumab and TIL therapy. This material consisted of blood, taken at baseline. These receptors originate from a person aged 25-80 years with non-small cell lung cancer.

The CDR3 loop reads CASSPRRQSYGYTF. In DNA form, the CDR3 reads TGTGCCAGCAGCCCCCGGAGGCAGTCCTATGGCTACACCTTC. The rearrangement joins TRBV7-9 to TRBJ1-2; no definite D call. Trimming took off 5 bases at V and 4 bases at J, with 14 bases between the two ends. The germline V gene has CDR1 SEHNR and CDR2 FQNEAQ (reference sequence). The CDR3 spans 14 residues. Full variable domain (outside the CDR3, taken from reference TRBV7-9 and TRBJ1-2): DTGVSQNPRHKITKRGQNVTFRCDPISEHNRLYWYRQTLGQGPEFLTYFQNEAQLEKSRLLSDRFSAERPKGSFSTLEIQRTEQGDSAMYLCASSPRRQSYGYTFGSGTRLTVV.

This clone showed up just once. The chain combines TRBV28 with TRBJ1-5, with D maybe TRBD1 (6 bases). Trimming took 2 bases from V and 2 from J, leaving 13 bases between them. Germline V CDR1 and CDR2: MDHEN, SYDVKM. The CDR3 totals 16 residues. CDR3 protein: CASSLRGGLGNQPQHF. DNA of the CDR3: TGTGCCAGCAGTTTAAGGGGGGGGCTCGGCAATCAGCCCCAGCATTTT.

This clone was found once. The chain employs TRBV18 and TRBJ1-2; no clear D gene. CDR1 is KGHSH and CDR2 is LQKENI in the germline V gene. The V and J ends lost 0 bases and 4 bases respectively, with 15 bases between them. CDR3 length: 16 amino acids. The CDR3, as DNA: TGTGCCAGCTCACCACCGGGAATTTACCCGGGCTATGGCTACACCTTC. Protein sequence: CASSPPGIYPGYGYTF.

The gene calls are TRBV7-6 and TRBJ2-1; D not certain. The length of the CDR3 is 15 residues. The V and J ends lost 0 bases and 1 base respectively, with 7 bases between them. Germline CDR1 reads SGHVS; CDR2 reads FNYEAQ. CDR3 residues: CASSLAGWSYNEQFF. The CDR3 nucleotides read TGTGCCAGCAGCTTAGCGGGGTGGTCCTACAATGAGCAGTTCTTC.

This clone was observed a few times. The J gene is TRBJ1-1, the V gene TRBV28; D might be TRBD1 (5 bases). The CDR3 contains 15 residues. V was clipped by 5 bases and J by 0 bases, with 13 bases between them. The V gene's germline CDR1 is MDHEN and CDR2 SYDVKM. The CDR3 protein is CASSRWDGVNTEAFF. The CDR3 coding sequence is TGTGCCAGCAGTCGGTGGGACGGGGTGAACACTGAAGCTTTCTTT.

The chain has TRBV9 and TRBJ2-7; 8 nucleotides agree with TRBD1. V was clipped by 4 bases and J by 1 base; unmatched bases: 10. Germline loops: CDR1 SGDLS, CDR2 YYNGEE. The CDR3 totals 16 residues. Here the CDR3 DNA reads TGTGCCAGCAGCACTTCAGGGGGCGCGAGGTCCTACGAGCAGTACTTC. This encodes CASSTSGGARSYEQYF. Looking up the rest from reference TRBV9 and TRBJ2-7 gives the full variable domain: DSGVTQTPKHLITATGQRVTLRCSPRSGDLSVYWYQQSLDQGLQFLIQYYNGEERAKGNILERFSAQQFPDLHSELNLSSLELGDSALYFCASSTSGGARSYEQYFGPGTRLTVT.

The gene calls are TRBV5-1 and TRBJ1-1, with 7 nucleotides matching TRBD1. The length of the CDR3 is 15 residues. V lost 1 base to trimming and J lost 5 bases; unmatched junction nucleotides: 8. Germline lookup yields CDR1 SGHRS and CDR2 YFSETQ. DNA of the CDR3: TGCGCCAGCAGCTTGTTAGGCAGGGGGAGGACTGAAGCTTTCTTT. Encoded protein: CASSLLGRGRTEAFF.